This TCR beta chain was found in a study of siplizumab effects on memory and regulatory T cells (dated by TCRdb to about 2019). Broadly, across the study: The study looked at the effect of siplizumab, an anti-CD2 antibody, on alloreactive T-cell subsets in allogeneic mixed lymphocyte reactions made from human PBMCs.

The library relied on the immunoSEQ multiplex PCR assay. Some 9.9 x 10^4 TCR templates per sample were assayed by the deep sequencing platform. Genomic DNA extracted from sorted T cells was used for TCRbeta CDR3 sequencing. Per the source publication's procedure: The R programming language was used for clonal analysis of the TCRbeta CDR3 data. Unstimulated samples were compared with post-reaction CFSE-low samples to define alloreactive CD4+ and CD8+ clones. Alloreactive CD4+ clones were assigned to regulatory or non-regulatory origin by matching sequences to sorted unstimulated Treg and non-Treg repertoires. Here the immuneACCESS table is served through TCRdb, limited to in-frame sequences with V and J called. Missing clones are a known gap in these copies; in checked studies unresolved V genes cover under half, and the rest lacks a known reason. The V and J calls and clone size were taken over from that table, and D and trimming were inferred from the DNA. The sample table holds approximately 56,000 clones, of which less than 98% were seen once. The top ten hold around 1% of the sample.

A word on this clone: Its antigen target is currently unknown. Base qualities are not at hand, and no much larger clone is one base apart.

Results the study describes overall, beyond this receptor: In reactions with siplizumab, an average of 68.8% of mappable alloreactive CD4+ clones were Treg-derived, compared with 25% to 30% in control reactions. Siplizumab significantly lowered the cumulative frequency of alloreactive sequences that could be traced to unstimulated CD4+ memory T cells. About 75-96% of proliferating CD4+ or CD8+ clones could not be given a naive or memory phenotype. Compared with memory T cells, unstimulated naive T cells appeared more diverse, and naive cells seemed to make a substantial contribution to the alloresponse. Whether proliferating Tregs from siplizumab cultures actually had suppressive function was not functionally confirmed. Because sequences at frequencies below about 10^-5 were poorly captured, only a minor fraction of alloreactive clones could be mapped back to unstimulated subsets.

In three donor pairs, further sequencing was done on unstimulated CD8+ naive, CD4+ memory, CD8+ TEMRA, CD4+ naive and CD8+ effector memory subsets. Sorted unstimulated T cells and proliferating T cells recovered from mixed lymphocyte reactions were subjected to TCRbeta CDR3 sequencing. Fresh whole blood from approximately ten HLA-typed healthy donors was used to isolate PBMCs. V loses 1 base of germline sequence and J loses 3 bases, and the interval between the two ends is 7 bases. CDR1 is given as MGHRA and CDR2 as YSYEKL, both from the germline V gene. The CDR3 contains 13 residues, cysteine and phenylalanine counted. Only the CDR3 DNA is retained, 39 bases long and in frame from the first base.

The chain is assembled from TRBV4-1 and TRBJ2-7, with no reliable assignment of the D segment. Specimen: naive CD8+ T cells sorted from blood. The cell subset or site label here, explained by the study, means: unstimulated naive T cells. This sequence originates from a human donor in good health. CDR3 protein: CASSQGANYEQYF. The nucleotide sequence reads TGCGCCAGCAGCCAAGGGGCCAACTACGAGCAGTACTTC.